These T cell receptor beta chains were read from a single sample in a study of identical twins. A single record per CDR3 protein comes from TCRdb applying MiXCR to the 5' RACE reads. In the table there are 410,000 or so distinct CDR3 sequences, around a sixth of which are singletons. Sequenced sample: naive T cells sorted from blood. Receptors originate from a man aged 50 to 59 in good health. CDR3s include the opening cysteine and the closing phenylalanine or tryptophan. A D gene is named only where the DNA matches it firmly. Clone sizes are given selectively: once, few, many, or a class where the clone is expanded.

CDR3 DNA: TGCGCCAGCAGCCCAGGGGCGATGAACACTGAAGCTTTCTTT
CDR3 protein: CASSPGAMNTEAFF
D gene: NA
V gene: TRBV4-1
J gene: TRBJ1-1
clone size: few

CDR3 DNA: TGCAGTGCTAACGGGGACCCCCATGGCAATCAGCCCCAGCATTTT
CDR3 protein: CSANGDPHGNQPQHF
D gene: NA
V gene: TRBV20-1
J gene: TRBJ1-5
clone size: few

CDR3 DNA: TGCAGTGTAAATTCTCTCGACAGGAACACTGAAGCTTTCTTT
CDR3 protein: CSVNSLDRNTEAFF
D gene: NA
V gene: TRBV20-1
J gene: TRBJ1-1
clone size: many

CDR3 DNA: TGTGCCAGCTCACCGGACCGGGACTATGGCTACACCTTC
CDR3 protein: CASSPDRDYGYTF
D gene: NA
V gene: TRBV18
J gene: TRBJ1-2
clone size: many

CDR3 DNA: TGCGCCAGCAGCCAAGCTGCCCATGGACTAGCGGCGGCGTACAATGAGCAGTTCTTC
CDR3 protein: CASSQAAHGLAAAYNEQFF
D gene: TRBD2
V gene: TRBV4-3
J gene: TRBJ2-1
clone size: NA

CDR3 DNA: TGTGCCAGCAGCTTGGCTCCAGGGAATCAGCCCCAGCATTTT
CDR3 protein: CASSLAPGNQPQHF
D gene: NA
V gene: TRBV5-5
J gene: TRBJ1-5
clone size: few

CDR3 DNA: TGTGCCAGCAGCGGGCCCCGAGGGGATCCCTACGAGCAGTACTTC
CDR3 protein: CASSGPRGDPYEQYF
D gene: NA
V gene: TRBV7-9
J gene: TRBJ2-7
clone size: few

CDR3 DNA: TGTGCCAGCAGCTTAGCCAACAGCTTCTACGAGCAGTACTTC
CDR3 protein: CASSLANSFYEQYF
D gene: NA
V gene: TRBV7-9
J gene: TRBJ2-7
clone size: NA

CDR3 DNA: TGTGCCAGCAGTTACTCCAAGGGCTCCGGGGAGCTGTTTTTT
CDR3 protein: CASSYSKGSGELFF
D gene: NA
V gene: TRBV6-5
J gene: TRBJ2-2
clone size: NA

CDR3 DNA: TGCGCCAGCAGCTCCTTGCAAGAGACCCAGTACTTC
CDR3 protein: CASSSLQETQYF
D gene: NA
V gene: TRBV5-1
J gene: TRBJ2-5
clone size: many

CDR3 DNA: TGTGCCAGCAGTGCGACAGGGGGTTCTCAGTACTTC
CDR3 protein: CASSATGGSQYF
D gene: TRBD1
V gene: TRBV12-3/TRBV12-4
J gene: TRBJ2-7
clone size: many

CDR3 DNA: TGTGCCAGCAGTGAATTGGGACTCTCGAGAGATTCACCCCTCCACTTT
CDR3 protein: CASSELGLSRDSPLHF
D gene: NA
V gene: TRBV25-1
J gene: TRBJ1-6
clone size: many

CDR3 DNA: TGCAGTGCTAACGGGGGCCTGAACTATGGCTACACCTTC
CDR3 protein: CSANGGLNYGYTF
D gene: NA
V gene: TRBV20-1
J gene: TRBJ1-2
clone size: NA

CDR3 DNA: TGTGCCAGCAGCTCCAGGGTCACAGATACGCAGTATTTT
CDR3 protein: CASSSRVTDTQYF
D gene: NA
V gene: TRBV7-8
J gene: TRBJ2-3
clone size: few

CDR3 DNA: TGTGCCACCAGCAGAGCACCGGGACGTAGCGGGGGCTACACCTTC
CDR3 protein: CATSRAPGRSGGYTF
D gene: NA
V gene: TRBV15
J gene: TRBJ1-2
clone size: few

CDR3 DNA: TGTGCCAGCAGTTACATCCGGGACACTTCTCTGGGGGAGCAGTACTTC
CDR3 protein: CASSYIRDTSLGEQYF
D gene: NA
V gene: TRBV6-5
J gene: TRBJ2-7
clone size: NA

CDR3 DNA: TGTGCCAGCAGTTTACACTGGTCCAACTATGGCTACACCTTC
CDR3 protein: CASSLHWSNYGYTF
D gene: NA
V gene: TRBV27
J gene: TRBJ1-2
clone size: NA

CDR3 DNA: TGTGCCAGCAGCTTGGAAGGACAGGGCTACAATGAGCAGTTCTTC
CDR3 protein: CASSLEGQGYNEQFF
D gene: TRBD1
V gene: TRBV5-1
J gene: TRBJ2-1
clone size: many

CDR3 DNA: TGTGCCAGTAGTATAGGAGGGACCCGCCGGACAGATACGCAGTATTTT
CDR3 protein: CASSIGGTRRTDTQYF
D gene: NA
V gene: TRBV19
J gene: TRBJ2-3
clone size: NA

CDR3 DNA: TGTGCCAGCAGCCAAGAACGACTAGCGGGAAACTCCTACAATGAGCAGTTCTTC
CDR3 protein: CASSQERLAGNSYNEQFF
D gene: TRBD2
V gene: TRBV3-1
J gene: TRBJ2-1
clone size: few

CDR3 DNA: TGCAGTGCTAGAGACCCGCTTGGTGGCGGGGGCTACACCTTC
CDR3 protein: CSARDPLGGGGYTF
D gene: NA
V gene: TRBV20-1
J gene: TRBJ1-2
clone size: few

CDR3 DNA: TGTGCCAGCAGAGCGCTGGGACAGAGGGCCTCTGGGGCCAACGTCCTGACTTTC
CDR3 protein: CASRALGQRASGANVLTF
D gene: TRBD1
V gene: TRBV6-1
J gene: TRBJ2-6
clone size: once

CDR3 DNA: TGTGCCAGCAGCTTCTCAGGGTATAATAATTCACCCCTCCACTTT
CDR3 protein: CASSFSGYNNSPLHF
D gene: NA
V gene: TRBV5-5
J gene: TRBJ1-6
clone size: few

CDR3 DNA: TGTGCCAGCAGCTCCGGGACCCCTGGAAACACCATATATTTT
CDR3 protein: CASSSGTPGNTIYF
D gene: NA
V gene: TRBV5-5
J gene: TRBJ1-3
clone size: many

CDR3 DNA: TGCAGTGCTAGAGATCATCGAGCGGGGGGGAGGTCCTCAGAGACCCAGTACTTC
CDR3 protein: CSARDHRAGGRSSETQYF
D gene: TRBD2
V gene: TRBV20-1
J gene: TRBJ2-5
clone size: NA

CDR3 DNA: TGCGCCAGCAGCCAAGAAACGGGAGGGAGCCATGAGCAGTTCTTC
CDR3 protein: CASSQETGGSHEQFF
D gene: TRBD2
V gene: TRBV4-3
J gene: TRBJ2-1
clone size: NA

CDR3 DNA: TGTGCCAGCAGCTGGAACCGGGACAGGATCCAGCCCCAGCATTTT
CDR3 protein: CASSWNRDRIQPQHF
D gene: TRBD1
V gene: TRBV7-8
J gene: TRBJ1-5
clone size: many

CDR3 DNA: TGTGCCAGCAGCGTAGTAGATACCTACACTGAAGCTTTCTTT
CDR3 protein: CASSVVDTYTEAFF
D gene: NA
V gene: TRBV9
J gene: TRBJ1-1
clone size: many

CDR3 DNA: TGCAGTGCTACACGTTTAGGGGGGCTTCGGGGGAACACTGAAGCTTTCTTT
CDR3 protein: CSATRLGGLRGNTEAFF
D gene: NA
V gene: TRBV20-1
J gene: TRBJ1-1
clone size: few

CDR3 DNA: TGTGCCAGCAGGCAAGAAGCGGTCAGCAACACTGAAGCTTTCTTT
CDR3 protein: CASRQEAVSNTEAFF
D gene: NA
V gene: TRBV3-1
J gene: TRBJ1-1
clone size: NA

CDR3 DNA: TGTGCCAGCAGCTTATCCGGGGCCGTCCGGGGTGAGCAGTTCTTC
CDR3 protein: CASSLSGAVRGEQFF
D gene: NA
V gene: TRBV2
J gene: TRBJ2-1
clone size: many

CDR3 DNA: TGCAGCGTTGAGGGAGGGACGATCCCTGAAGCTTTCTTT
CDR3 protein: CSVEGGTIPEAFF
D gene: NA
V gene: TRBV29-1
J gene: TRBJ1-1
clone size: NA

CDR3 DNA: TGCGCCAGCAGCCGACTAACGGGGGACGCAGATACGCAGTATTTT
CDR3 protein: CASSRLTGDADTQYF
D gene: NA
V gene: TRBV4-1
J gene: TRBJ2-3
clone size: NA

CDR3 DNA: TGCAGCGTACGTCCCGGGACTAGCGGGGGAGCCAAAGAGACCCAGTACTTC
CDR3 protein: CSVRPGTSGGAKETQYF
D gene: TRBD2
V gene: TRBV29-1
J gene: TRBJ2-5
clone size: NA

CDR3 DNA: TGTGCCAGCAGCTTAGTGGCACCCTATAGCAATCAGCCCCAGCATTTT
CDR3 protein: CASSLVAPYSNQPQHF
D gene: NA
V gene: TRBV7-2
J gene: TRBJ1-5
clone size: NA

CDR3 DNA: TGTGCCAGCAGCACCGACAGGGCCACTGAAGCTTTCTTT
CDR3 protein: CASSTDRATEAFF
D gene: TRBD1
V gene: TRBV6-2/TRBV6-3
J gene: TRBJ1-1
clone size: NA

CDR3 DNA: TGTGCCAGCAGTGAATTTCGGAACTATGGCTACACCTTC
CDR3 protein: CASSEFRNYGYTF
D gene: NA
V gene: TRBV25-1
J gene: TRBJ1-2
clone size: few

CDR3 DNA: TGCGCCAGCAGCGTTAAATCGCAAGAGACCCAGTACTTC
CDR3 protein: CASSVKSQETQYF
D gene: NA
V gene: TRBV5-1
J gene: TRBJ2-5
clone size: many

CDR3 DNA: TGTGCCAGCAGCCGACTAGCGGGGGGGAGAGAGCAGTTCTTC
CDR3 protein: CASSRLAGGREQFF
D gene: TRBD2
V gene: TRBV14
J gene: TRBJ2-1
clone size: few

CDR3 DNA: TGTGCCAGCAGCCCAAAGATCGGGACAGGGAGTAACAATGAGCAGTTCTTC
CDR3 protein: CASSPKIGTGSNNEQFF
D gene: TRBD1
V gene: TRBV4-2
J gene: TRBJ2-1
clone size: NA